The 5 T cell receptor beta chains reported below all come from one sample, sequenced in a study of metastatic and nonmetastatic thyroid tumors. TCRdb re-analyzed the PCR reads using MiXCR. The sample consists of 30,000 to 40,000 clones, roughly 15% of them appearing once. Among the patients, none had received any treatment before thyroid surgery. Sequencing was performed on blood. These receptors came from a male donor with papillary thyroid cancer or a benign thyroid nodule (not recorded which). Some clones in this sample may be carry-over from other donors' samples.

This clone occurred a few times. The CDR3 DNA reads as TGTGCCAGCAGCCAAGGACAGTTCTGTAATGAGCAGTTCTTC. It specifies CASSQGQFCNEQFF. This chain uses TRBV28 with TRBJ2-1; D perhaps matches TRBD1 (6 bases). The V end was cut by 6 bases, the J end by 7 bases, with 16 bases between. The CDR3 loop spans 14 amino acids. CDR1 and CDR2 from the germline V gene are MDHEN and SYDVKM.

This clone was observed many times. V and J are TRBV3-1 and TRBJ2-1; tentatively, D is TRBD1 or TRBD2 (5 bases each). The CDR3 is 15 amino acids. Trimming took 4 bases from V and 4 from J, leaving 14 bases between them. Germline V gene sequence: CDR1 LGHDT, CDR2 YNNKEL (reference sequence). The CDR3, as DNA: TGTGCCAGCAGCCCGGGACGATCAATATACAATGAGCAGTTCTTC. This encodes CASSPGRSIYNEQFF.

As for this clone: Mismatch with germline at one junction end may stem from a read error. The chain carries TRBV6-1 and TRBJ2-1; 7 nucleotides align to TRBD1. Germline V gene sequence: CDR1 MNHNS, CDR2 SASEGT. The CDR3 spans 13 residues. The CDR3 loop reads CVSSDTIGTVEFF. CDR3 coding DNA: TGTGTCAGCAGTGATACAATCGGGACAGTTGAGTTCTTC.

In this sample, this clone turned up many times. CDR3 loop: CASSLVGGQTYNEQFF. DNA for the CDR3: TGCGCCAGCAGCCTCGTGGGGGGACAGACCTACAATGAGCAGTTCTTC. The chain uses TRBV5-1 and TRBJ2-1, with D perhaps matching TRBD1 (7 bases). Trimming took off 4 bases at V and 2 bases at J, with 16 bases between the two ends. This CDR3 has 16 residues. The germline V gene encodes CDR1 SGHRS and CDR2 YFSETQ.

Many counts were recorded for this clone. This rearrangement joins TRBV20-1 to TRBJ2-7; possible D gene TRBD2, 6 bases. CDR3 size: 15 residues. Germline V gene lookup returns CDR1 DFQATT and CDR2 SNEGSKA (reference sequence). The ends were cut back, 2 bases at V and 4 bases at J, with 18 bases in the middle. Written as DNA, the CDR3 is TGCAGTGCTAGACAGCTCGGGAGCCCACCATACGAGCAGTACTTC. Residues: CSARQLGSPPYEQYF.